What follows describes a single T cell receptor beta chain. Libraries were prepared by immunoSEQ multiplex PCR; TCRdb keeps only in-frame clonotypes and omits some of them. The top ten clones hold roughly 1.4% of a sample with 350,000 to 450,000 clones, about 89% of them seen once. This specimen belongs to a study of blood T cell repertoires in COVID-19. Study details: COVID-19 samples, acute and convalescent, were from the United States, Italy and Spain.

The V gene's germline CDR1 is MDHEN and CDR2 SYDVKM. The CDR3 consists of 13 residues. Trimming cost V 4 bases and J 9 bases, with 10 bases left between them. The J gene is TRBJ1-6, the V gene TRBV28; D not certain. The source material was peripheral blood. This receptor was identified in a woman in her forties with COVID-19, enrolled during active disease. CDR3 bases: TGTGCCAGCAGTTCTAGCTCGGGTTCACCCCTCCACTTT. Translated: CASSSSSGSPLHF.